This TCR beta chain was sequenced for a study of cytomegalovirus exposure and HLA in healthy donors. Whole-study results and caveats: Among the most significant clusters, several appeared linked to common viral pathogens in a later analysis. Rarity held for most TCR sequences, but there were some public TCRs that occurred in many donors. There were under 200 TCR beta chains listed as cytomegalovirus-associated.

Per the germline V gene, CDR1 is SEHNR and CDR2 is FQNEAQ (reference sequence). V was shortened by 5 bases and J by 2 bases, with 6 bases between the two germline ends. The length of the CDR3 is 12 residues. Notes on this clone: Its antigen remains unknown.

13 Jbeta primers and 60 Vbeta primers were used for the PCR. Profiling relied on immunoSEQ multiplex PCR, and the TCRdb table lists in-frame clones only, not all of them. In the table there are more than 40,000 clones, about half of which are singletons. The source is a man aged 55-75 years in good health and CMV-seronegative. The chain has TRBV7-9 and TRBJ1-2, with D unresolved. Sequencing was done on a sample of PBMCs. CDR3 DNA: TGTGCCAGCAGCCCAGAAAACTATGGCTACACCTTC. The encoded protein is CASSPENYGYTF.